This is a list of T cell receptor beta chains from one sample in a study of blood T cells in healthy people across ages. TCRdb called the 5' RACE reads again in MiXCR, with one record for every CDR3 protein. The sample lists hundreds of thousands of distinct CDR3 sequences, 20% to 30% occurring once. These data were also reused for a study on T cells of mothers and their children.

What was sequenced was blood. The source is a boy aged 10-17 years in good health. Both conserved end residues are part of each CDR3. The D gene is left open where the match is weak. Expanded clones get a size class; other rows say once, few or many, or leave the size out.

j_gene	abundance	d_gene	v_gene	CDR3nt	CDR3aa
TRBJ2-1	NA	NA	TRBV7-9	TGTGCCAGCAGCATATCCCAAGTGGATGAGCAGTTCTTC	CASSISQVDEQFF
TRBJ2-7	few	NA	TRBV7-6	TGTGCCAGCAGCTTAGCTGGCGGCTGGACGGGCGAGCAGTACTTC	CASSLAGGWTGEQYF
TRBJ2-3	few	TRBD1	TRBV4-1	TGCGCCAGCAGCCAACCGGGACAGGATGCGGATACGCAGTATTTT	CASSQPGQDADTQYF
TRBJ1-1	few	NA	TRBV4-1	TGCGCCAGCAGCCAAGGTAGGGGGAGGTCACCTATGAACACTGAAGCTTTCTTT	CASSQGRGRSPMNTEAFF
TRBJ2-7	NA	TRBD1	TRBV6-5	TGTGCCAGCAGTAGGGGGCTAACGGGCGAGCAGTACTTC	CASSRGLTGEQYF
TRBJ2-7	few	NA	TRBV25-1	TGTGCCAGCAGCAGCGAAAACACCTACGAGCAGTACTTC	CASSSENTYEQYF
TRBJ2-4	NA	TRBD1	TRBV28	TGTGCCAGCAGCCCGGGGACAGGGCGACCTTTAGCCAAAAACATTCAGTACTTC	CASSPGTGRPLAKNIQYF
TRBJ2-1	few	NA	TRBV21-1	TGTGCCAGCAGCCCTAGACTAGCGGGGCCCTACAATGAGCAGTTCTTC	CASSPRLAGPYNEQFF
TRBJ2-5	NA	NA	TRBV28	TGCGCCAGCAGTCCCCCCGAGACAGAAGAGACCCAGTACTTC	CASSPPETEETQYF
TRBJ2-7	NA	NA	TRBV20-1	TGCAGTGCTAGAGCTCTAGCTACCATCCCTTACGAGCAGTACTTC	CSARALATIPYEQYF
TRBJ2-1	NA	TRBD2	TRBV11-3	TGTGCCAGCAGCCCGAGACTAGCGGGAGGGCCGGGCGAGCAGTTCTTC	CASSPRLAGGPGEQFF
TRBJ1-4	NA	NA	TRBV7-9	TGTGCCAGCATCGATGCAGGGGACGAAAAACTGTTTTTT	CASIDAGDEKLFF
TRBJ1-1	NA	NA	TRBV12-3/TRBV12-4	TGTGCCAGCAGTCACCCAGGGGACACTGAAGCTTTCTTT	CASSHPGDTEAFF
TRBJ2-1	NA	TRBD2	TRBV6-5	TGTGCCAGCAGAAAGCTAGCGGGGGGGTACAATGAGCAGTTCTTC	CASRKLAGGYNEQFF
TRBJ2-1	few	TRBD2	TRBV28	TGTGCCAGCAGTAGAGGACTAGCGGGAGCCTACAATGAGCAGTTCTTC	CASSRGLAGAYNEQFF
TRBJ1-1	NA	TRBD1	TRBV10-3	TGTGCCATCAGTGACGGGGCAGGGGGCTTGGTCACTGAAGCTTTCTTT	CAISDGAGGLVTEAFF
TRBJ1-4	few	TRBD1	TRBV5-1	TGCGCCAGCAGCTTGGCCGGGACAGGGGCTGAAAAACTGTTTTTT	CASSLAGTGAEKLFF
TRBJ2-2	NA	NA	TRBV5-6	TGTGCCAGCCAGGATCTTTGGGGGTCCGGGGAGCTGTTTTTT	CASQDLWGSGELFF
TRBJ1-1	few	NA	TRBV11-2	TGTGCCAGCAGCTTGGGGACCTTCTATGGAGCTTTCTTT	CASSLGTFYGAFF
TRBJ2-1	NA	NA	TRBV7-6	TGTGCCAGCAGCAACCCTGGGGTTGGTGAGCAGTTCTTC	CASSNPGVGEQFF
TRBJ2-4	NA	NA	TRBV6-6	TGTGCCAGCAGTTACTCCTCAGTAGGAGGAAACATTCAGTACTTC	CASSYSSVGGNIQYF
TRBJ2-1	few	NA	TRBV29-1	TGCAGCGTTGTAAATGGGGAAGGCCCATCCTACAATGAGCAGTTCTTC	CSVVNGEGPSYNEQFF
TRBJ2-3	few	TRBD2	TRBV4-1	TGCGCCAGCAGCCAGCTAGCGGGGGCTCCACTCCCGGCAGATACGCAGTATTTT	CASSQLAGAPLPADTQYF
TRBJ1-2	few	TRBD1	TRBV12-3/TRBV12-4	TGTGCCACGACGAGGGACAGGGCCAACTATGGCTACACCTTC	CATTRDRANYGYTF
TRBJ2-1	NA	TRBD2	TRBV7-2	TGTGCCAGCAGCTTCGTATCCGGGACTAGCGGCAATGAGCAGTTCTTC	CASSFVSGTSGNEQFF
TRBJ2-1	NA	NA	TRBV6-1	TGTGCCAGCAGTGAAGGGCTAGGATGGGATGAGCAGTTCTTC	CASSEGLGWDEQFF
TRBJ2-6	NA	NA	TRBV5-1	TGCGCCAGCAGTCCATCGGGAGAGCGCTCTGGGGCCAACGTCCTGACTTTC	CASSPSGERSGANVLTF
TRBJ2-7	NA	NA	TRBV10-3	TGTGCCATCAGTGAGTTGGCGGGAGAGCAGTACTTC	CAISELAGEQYF
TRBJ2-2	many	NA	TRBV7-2	TGTGCCAGCAGCTTAGACTCTAGCGCAACCGGGGAGCTGTTTTTT	CASSLDSSATGELFF
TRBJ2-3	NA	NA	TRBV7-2	TGTGCCAGCAGTTATTGGGACCCGGGCGGAGGTACGCAGTATTTT	CASSYWDPGGGTQYF
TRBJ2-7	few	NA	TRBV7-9	TGTGCCAGCAATCTAGGGATGGGTAACGGACCCTACGAGCAGTACTTC	CASNLGMGNGPYEQYF
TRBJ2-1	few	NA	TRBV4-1	TGCGCCAGCAGCCAACTAACGGGAAGGCGATACAATGAGCAGTTCTTC	CASSQLTGRRYNEQFF